The T cell receptor beta chain described here comes from a study of human T cells and chemical hapten exposure. Background on the study: Patients got weekly scalp diphenylcyclopropenone doses over the approximately 25-week study.

In the case of this clonotype: Its antigen remains unknown.

General study findings and limits: Expanded TCRs made up significantly more big CDR3 similarity clusters than controls did.

Stated time point: patch test 1, 2 weeks after DPC sensitization. Treatment described: therapeutic diphenylcyclopropenone sensitization with weekly scalp DPC. Sample donors consisted of patients with alopecia, aged 18 to 70 years, who were suitable for DPC. Unfractionated whole blood yielded total RNA. TCRdb processed the RACE reads anew with MiXCR; each CDR3 protein has one entry. The sample includes about 120,000 distinct CDR3 sequences, roughly an eighth of them seen just once. Germline V CDR1 and CDR2: SQVTM, ANQGSEA. The CDR3 consists of 14 residues. Trimming pared 5 bases from V and 1 base from J, leaving 15 bases between.

The receptor's source is a woman aged 45-60 years with alopecia areata. Some clones in this sample may be carry-over from other donors' samples. This chain links TRBV29-1 with TRBJ2-7, with D maybe TRBD1 (5 bases). Sequencing was performed on whole blood, taken in connection with sensitization to the hapten diphenylcyclopropenone (DPC). The CDR3 loop reads CSVLQGASSYEQYF. The CDR3, as DNA: TGCAGCGTTCTTCAAGGGGCCTCTTCCTACGAGCAGTACTTC.